Given below is one TCR beta chain in context. Its specificity is unknown. These data belong to a study of shared clonotypes between healthy human individuals. Only in-frame clones appear in the TCRdb table, and some are missing; sequencing was by immunoSEQ multiplex PCR. The sample carries some 200,000 clones, approximately 95% recorded once. V was shortened by 3 bases and J by 1 base, with 9 bases between the two germline ends. Germline CDR1 reads MNHEY; CDR2 reads SMNVEV (reference sequence). This CDR3 has 14 amino acids. Overall study findings and caveats: Clonotypes that were shared across a handful of donors made up approximately 5% of naive CD4 clonotypes. Even with large depth, rarefaction showed that sorted-subset sequencing was incomplete.

This TCR came from a woman under 40 in good health. The chain recombines TRBV27 with TRBJ1-1; D uncertain. The sample comprised naive CD4+ T cells sorted from blood. Specified subset: CD45RA+ positively selected. The CDR3 protein is CASSFRAENTEAFF. The CDR3, as DNA: TGTGCCAGCAGTTTCCGTGCCGAGAACACTGAAGCTTTCTTT.